The 5 T cell receptor beta chains below come from one sample, sequenced in a study of blood T cells in healthy people across ages. With a J-beta primer mix and a sample-barcoded 5' primer, a second PCR ran about 7 to 12 cycles. TCRdb passed the 5' RACE reads through MiXCR, listing each CDR3 protein once. The data contain about 640,000 distinct CDR3 sequences, 25% to 30% of them seen just once; the ten biggest clones take up 15% to 18%. Material: blood. The receptors come from a woman of 80 years or more in good health.

The chain carries TRBV30 and TRBJ1-6; D ambiguous. Looked up from germline, CDR1 is GTSNPN and CDR2 is SVGIG (reference sequence). CDR3 length: 13 amino acids. Trimming took 5 bases from V and 8 from J, leaving 13 bases between them. This CDR3 reads CAWGTDAYSPLHF. DNA for the CDR3: TGTGCCTGGGGAACGGACGCCTATTCACCCCTCCACTTT.

This clonotype appeared many times. V is TRBV5-1 and J is TRBJ1-6; D is unclear. This CDR3 spans 16 amino acids. V was cut by 10 bases and J by 0 bases, with 17 bases left in between. CDR1 is SGHRS and CDR2 is YFSETQ in the germline V gene. The CDR3 region has the DNA TGCGCCTCCGGGGTCGGGCCAGGCTCCTATAATTCACCCCTCCACTTT. Translating it yields CASGVGPGSYNSPLHF.

On this clonotype: One base away lies a much larger clone, so this may be a sequencing read error. This sequence joins TRBV10-3 and TRBJ1-2; 7 bases agree with TRBD1. The V gene's germline CDR1 is ENHRY and CDR2 SYGVKD. The CDR3 sequence is 19 residues long. CDR3 coding DNA: TGTGCCATCAGTCATACCTTGACGACAGGGTTTTCGTATGCCTATAGCTACACCTTC. This codes for CAISHTLTTGFSYAYSYTF.

This clonotype was counted at least ten times. CDR3 protein: CSASAPGGGGYNEQFF. The CDR3, as DNA: TGCAGTGCTAGTGCCCCTGGGGGCGGGGGGTACAATGAGCAGTTCTTC. This chain links TRBV20-1 with TRBJ2-1; TRBD2 matches 8 bases. The germline V gene encodes CDR1 DFQATT and CDR2 SNEGSKA (reference sequence). This CDR3 region has 16 residues. The J segment lost 4 bases and the V segment lost 3 bases, leaving 11 bases of the junction unmatched.

This clonotype has a count of ten or more. CDR3 amino acids: CASTPRRLAGREVTDTQYF. The CDR3 nucleotides read TGTGCCAGCACCCCCCGACGGCTAGCGGGGAGAGAAGTCACAGATACGCAGTATTTT. This rearrangement joins TRBV7-2 to TRBJ2-3, with TRBD2 matching 9 bases. J lost 2 bases, V lost 7 bases, and 19 bases had no gene match. Germline V CDR1 and CDR2: SGHTA, FQGNSA. This CDR3 comprises 19 residues.